The 10 T cell receptor beta chains listed next were all sequenced from one sample in a study of cytomegalovirus exposure and HLA in healthy donors. Vbeta (60) and Jbeta (13) primers were used in the PCR. Data came from immunoSEQ multiplex PCR; TCRdb stores just in-frame clones and leaves some out. This repertoire shows 60,000 or so clones, roughly 75% found once; its top ten account for under 25%. What was sequenced was PBMCs. These TCRs come from a middle-aged woman in good health and CMV-seropositive.

The chain has TRBV5-4 and TRBJ2-7; 11 nucleotides align to TRBD2. The germline V gene encodes CDR1 SGHNT and CDR2 YYREEE (reference sequence). The CDR3 runs 15 residues. V lost 4 bases, J lost 0 bases, and 3 bases stayed unmatched. The CDR3 region is CASSGTSGPSYEQYF. CDR3 in DNA: TGTGCCAGCAGCGGGACTAGCGGACCCTCCTACGAGCAGTACTTC.

The chain carries TRBV9 and TRBJ1-6; TRBD1 matches at 8 bases. Trimming took 2 bases from V and 7 from J; bases not matched to a gene: 11. The CDR3 is made up of 17 amino acids. Germline CDR1 reads SGDLS; CDR2 reads YYNGEE. DNA for the CDR3: TGTGCCAGCAGCGTGACCCCCAGGGGGCCGCTAAATTCACCCCTCCACTTT. Its protein product is CASSVTPRGPLNSPLHF.

V gene TRBV10-3 combines with J gene TRBJ2-3, with TRBD1 matching 7 bases. Germline V gene data show CDR1 as ENHRY and CDR2 as SYGVKD. The V gene end was trimmed by 0 bases and the J gene end by 5 bases; junction bases not matched to a gene: 2. The CDR3 is 14 residues long. The CDR3 reads CAISESGGQDTQYF. CDR3 in DNA: TGTGCCATCAGTGAGTCAGGGGGCCAAGATACGCAGTATTTT.

The chain uses TRBV28 and TRBJ1-5, with TRBD1 matching 7 bases. Trimming took 2 bases from V and 8 from J; bases not matched to a gene: 6. Germline V gene lookup returns CDR1 MDHEN and CDR2 SYDVKM. The CDR3 runs to 14 residues. The CDR3 DNA is TGTGCCAGCAGTTTACCGGGACAGCCAAAGCCCCAGCATTTT. Amino acids: CASSLPGQPKPQHF.

The V and J genes are TRBV15 and TRBJ2-7; weak D call: TRBD1 (5 bases). The CDR3 totals 15 residues. CDR1 is LNHNV and CDR2 is YYDKDF in the germline V gene (reference sequence). The germline V and J ends were trimmed by 0 bases and 0 bases, with 9 bases remaining between them. The CDR3: CATSRDLDNSYEQYF. CDR3 bases: TGTGCCACCAGCAGAGATTTGGACAACTCCTACGAGCAGTACTTC.

The chain couples TRBV23-1 to TRBJ1-2; TRBD1 might be the D (5 bases). TRBV23-1 is an open reading frame, and its role is uncertain. The CDR3 loop spans 15 amino acids. Trimming took 4 bases from V and 2 from J, leaving 14 bases between them. CDR3: CASSPPGGGNYGYTF. CDR3 sequence (DNA): TGCGCCAGCAGTCCGCCCGGGGGGGGGAACTATGGCTACACCTTC.

The chain recombines TRBV7-6 with TRBJ1-4; the D gene is possibly TRBD1 (5 bases). V was trimmed by 1 base and J by 8 bases, leaving 5 bases between them. CDR3 length: 12 amino acids. Germline CDR1 is SGHVS and CDR2 is FNYEAQ. This CDR3 reads CASSLGQEKLFF. Here the CDR3 DNA reads TGTGCCAGCAGCTTAGGACAGGAAAAACTGTTTTTT.

V and J are TRBV7-8 and TRBJ2-7; D is possibly TRBD1 (5 bases). The CDR3 loop spans 14 amino acids. Germline V lookup: CDR1 SGHVS, CDR2 FQNEAQ. The V and J ends lost 0 bases and 6 bases respectively, with 12 bases between them. The CDR3 nucleotides read TGTGCCAGCAGCTTAGCGGCAGGGATCGGCGAGCAGTACTTC. Translating gives CASSLAAGIGEQYF.

The chain has TRBV19 and TRBJ1-3; D is ambiguous. The CDR3 is 17 amino acids. Germline CDR1 reads LNHDA; CDR2 reads SQIVND (reference sequence). V lost 1 base and J 0 bases, leaving 13 bases between the germline ends. CDR3 in DNA: TGTGCCAGTAGTATAGTGCGAGTAAAGAGCTCTGGAAACACCATATATTTT. Translation: CASSIVRVKSSGNTIYF.

The genes are TRBV7-2 and TRBJ1-2; 9 bases match TRBD1. V lost 8 bases to trimming and J lost 1 base; unmatched junction nucleotides: 11. This CDR3 has 16 amino acids. Germline values: CDR1 SGHTA, CDR2 FQGNSA. The CDR3 loop is CASSTGGVRDNYGYTF. The CDR3 nucleotides read TGTGCCAGCTCCACAGGGGGCGTTAGGGATAACTATGGCTACACCTTC.